A selection of T cell receptor beta chains follows, all from one sample in a study of CD8+CD57+ T cells in acquired aplastic anemia. In TCRdb, the reads were re-called with MiXCR into one record per CDR3 protein. The sample contains 400,000 to 450,000 distinct CDR3 sequences, 65% to 80% of which appear only once. Sequencing was done on a sample of sorted CD4+, CD8+, or CD8+CD57+ T cells (not recorded which) from PBMCs. These receptor sequences come from a human donor in good health, serving as a control. The CDR3 runs from the conserved cysteine through the conserved F or W. Only some rows state a clone size, as once, few, many or a class for expanded clones.

v_gene	abundance	CDR3aa
TRBV7-8	-	CASSSNRQGRDSPLHF
TRBV7-3	-	CASSSGTRSETEYF
TRBV10-3	few	CASSPLDSTGELFF
TRBV19	-	CASYRGGGNTINSNQPQHF
TRBV15	-	CATSRDRWGENTEAFF
TRBV4-1	-	CASSPRGQGATYEQFF
TRBV6-5	many	CASSQKGGGVYGYTF
TRBV20-1	-	CSANGREMDEQFF
TRBV7-2	-	CASSLLALRNQETQYF
TRBV19	-	CASSIRAGHSYEQYF
TRBV11-2	once	CASSLGGFADTQYF
TRBV20-1	once	CSARAPSETQYF
TRBV7-2	-	CASSPPGSDALFQF
TRBV10-1	-	CASRAGVSETQYF
TRBV25-1	-	CAGEGGGAPDTQYF
TRBV12-3/TRBV12-4	once	CASSFDSGSQTQYF
TRBV7-2	-	CASSLAGGHREQYTF
TRBV13	many	CASSLEGGRSSYNSPLHF
TRBV9	-	CASSATSGKVADIF
TRBV5-1	many	CASSAVQGRNTEAFF
TRBV19	-	CASSLSRHNTEAFF
TRBV20-1	-	CSSRTGWEDTQYF